A single sample is the source of the 26 T cell receptor beta chains below, sequenced in a study of blood T cells in healthy people across ages. A second PCR of about 7 to 11 cycles used a sample-barcoded 5' primer and a J-beta primer mix. In TCRdb, the 5' RACE reads were re-called with MiXCR into one record per CDR3 protein. This repertoire shows 650,000 to 1,000,000 distinct CDR3 sequences, under 40% found once; its top ten account for approximately 13%. The source material was blood. These receptors all stem from a man between 18 and 35 years old in good health.

This clonotype has only a few counts. V usage is TRBV28 and J usage is TRBJ2-1; a weak D match, TRBD2 (5 bases). Trimming took 11 bases from V and 0 from J, leaving 5 bases between them. The germline CDR1 and CDR2 sequences are MDHEN and SYDVKM. This CDR3 comprises 11 residues. The CDR3 bases are TGTGCCGGGAGCTCCTACAATGAGCAGTTCTTC. This encodes CAGSSYNEQFF.

This rearrangement joins TRBV7-8 to TRBJ2-3; no reliable D call. The germline CDR1 and CDR2 sequences are SGHVS and FQNEAQ. This CDR3 has 16 residues. The V gene lost 1 base and the J gene lost 2 bases, with 13 bases spanning the gap. The CDR3 nucleotides are TGTGCCAGCAGCTTAGTCTACGGACCTCTCACAGATACGCAGTATTTT. It codes for CASSLVYGPLTDTQYF.

The rearrangement joins TRBV12-3 or TRBV12-4 to TRBJ1-1; D ambiguous. Trimming took off 7 bases at V and 4 bases at J, with 16 bases between the two ends. The CDR3 sequence is 14 residues long. CDR3 bases: TGTGCCAGCAATTTTGCGGGCATCAGCACTGAAGCTTTCTTT. This codes for CASNFAGISTEAFF.

This clonotype occurred a few times. One junction end disagrees with the germline gene, perhaps due to a read error. The chain couples TRBV5-6 to TRBJ2-3; 10 nucleotides line up with TRBD2. Germline values: CDR1 SGHDT, CDR2 YYEEEE. The length of the CDR3 is 17 residues. This CDR3 reads CASNLGRAGGRTDTQYF. CDR3 sequence (DNA): TGTGCCAGCAACTTGGGGAGAGCGGGGGGGCGAACAGATACGCAGTATTTT.

This clonotype came up a few times. The chain has TRBV5-1 and TRBJ2-1; D is uncertain. Germline CDR1 is SGHRS and CDR2 is YFSETQ. The CDR3 runs 14 residues. Deletions cut 4 bases from V and 10 bases from J, with 18 bases between. The CDR3 spells CASSASNGSYEQFF. DNA for the CDR3: TGCGCCAGCAGCGCGTCGAACGGTTCCTACGAGCAGTTCTTC.

This clonotype was seen ten or more times. The chain is built from TRBV20-1 and TRBJ2-1; 9 bases fit TRBD2. J gave up 8 bases and V 0 bases, and 8 bases lay outside the gene matches. The germline CDR1 and CDR2 sequences are DFQATT and SNEGSKA (reference sequence). The CDR3 is 15 amino acids. The CDR3: CSARDWVAGVHEQFF. The CDR3 coding sequence is TGCAGTGCTAGAGATTGGGTAGCGGGAGTCCATGAGCAGTTCTTC.

V is TRBV19 and J is TRBJ1-1; possible D gene TRBD1, 5 bases. Per the germline V gene, CDR1 is LNHDA and CDR2 is SQIVND (reference sequence). V gave up 9 bases and J gave up 8 bases, with 16 bases separating them. This CDR3 comprises 12 residues. CDR3 nucleotides: TGTGCCAGCCGAATGTTAGGGGTGGAAGCTTTCTTT. Translated: CASRMLGVEAFF. Using reference TRBV19 and TRBJ1-1 for the parts outside the CDR3, the full variable domain is DGGITQSPKYLFRKEGQNVTLSCEQNLNHDAMYWYRQDPGQGLRLIYYSQIVNDFQKGDIAEGYSVSREKKESFPLTVTSAQKNPTAFYLCASRMLGVEAFFGQGTRLTVV.

Many counts were recorded for this clonotype. V usage is TRBV29-1 and J usage is TRBJ2-3; D may correspond to TRBD1 or TRBD2 (5 bases each). Germline lookup yields CDR1 SQVTM and CDR2 ANQGSEA. The CDR3 length is 13 residues. The V gene lost 7 bases and the J gene lost 0 bases, with 11 bases spanning the gap. The CDR3 DNA reads TGCAGCGCGTCCCGGGACAGCACAGATACGCAGTATTTT. Amino acids: CSASRDSTDTQYF.

The chain is built from TRBV14 and TRBJ1-1; the D is unclear. Deletions cut 1 base from V and 5 bases from J, with 8 bases between. This CDR3 region has 13 residues. Germline V gene lookup returns CDR1 SGHDN and CDR2 FVKESK. The CDR3 DNA reads as TGTGCCAGCAGCCAAGTACCGGGAACTGAAGCTTTCTTT. Translated: CASSQVPGTEAFF.

The chain combines TRBV20-1 with TRBJ1-2; TRBD1 might be the D (5 bases). The ends were cut back, 3 bases at V and 4 bases at J, with 12 bases in the middle. The germline gives CDR1 DFQATT, CDR2 SNEGSKA (reference sequence). The CDR3 has 13 residues. CDR3 nucleotides: TGCAGTGCTAGTGCGCGACAGACCTATGGCTACACCTTC. This translates into CSASARQTYGYTF.

This clonotype showed up just a few times. The chain joins TRBV20-1 to TRBJ2-3, with D uncertain. CDR1 DFQATT and CDR2 SNEGSKA come from the germline V gene (reference sequence). V was clipped by 0 bases and J by 2 bases, with 9 bases between them. CDR3 length: 14 residues. The CDR3 here is CSARDGLNTDTQYF. DNA of the CDR3: TGCAGTGCTAGAGATGGGCTTAACACAGATACGCAGTATTTT.

The chain recombines TRBV11-2 with TRBJ2-5, with 7 bases aligning to TRBD1. The J call could be wrong; TRBJ2-7 is a better fit for the DNA end. CDR1 SGHAT and CDR2 FQNNGV come from the germline V gene. CDR3 length equals 13 residues. CDR3 region: CASSPTGKGEQYF. The DNA of the CDR3 is TGTGCCAGCAGCCCGACAGGGAAAGGCGAGCAGTACTTC.

This clonotype was counted many times. V and J are TRBV7-9 and TRBJ2-3, with 8 bases lining up with TRBD2. The germline V gene has CDR1 SEHNR and CDR2 FQNEAQ (reference sequence). Unmatched junction bases numbered 8, after V lost 4 bases and J lost 5 bases. CDR3 size: 15 residues. The CDR3 nucleotides are TGTGCCAGCAGCTCCGGGACTAGTGCCAGAGATACGCAGTATTTT. Amino acid sequence: CASSSGTSARDTQYF.

The table lists this clonotype with a few counts. No DNA is shown, since the ends of the CDR3 on it are uncertain; the CDR3 is the one TCRdb lists. This rearrangement joins TRBV28 to TRBJ2-3. Germline-derived CDR1 and CDR2 are MDHEN and SYDVKM. The CDR3 extends over 15 residues, inclusive of both ends. The CDR3 is CASSSSRWSTDTQYF.

The chain carries TRBV5-5 and TRBJ1-1; possibly TRBD1 for D (5 bases). CDR1 and CDR2 (germline): SGHKS, YYEKEE (reference sequence). This CDR3 comprises 14 residues. Trimming cost V 4 bases and J 4 bases, with 14 bases left between them. The CDR3 is CASSADWGSTEAFF. The CDR3 coding sequence is TGTGCCAGCAGCGCGGACTGGGGGAGCACTGAAGCTTTCTTT.

This rearrangement joins TRBV7-9 to TRBJ2-5, with 9 bases aligning to TRBD2. J gave up 11 bases and V 7 bases, and 29 bases lay outside the gene matches. The CDR3 loop spans 19 amino acids. CDR1 is SEHNR, CDR2 FQNEAQ, per germline (reference sequence). The CDR3, as DNA: TGTGCCAGCATCCCGCCGGGACAGCGGAGTCTAGCGGGACCCTATGGGCAGTACTTC. This translates into CASIPPGQRSLAGPYGQYF.

The CDR3 DNA follows: TGTGCCAGCAGTCCCGGACTAGCGGGGGCCCTGTTCTTC. Translating it yields CASSPGLAGALFF. The chain has TRBV6-2 or TRBV6-3 and TRBJ2-1; 13 nucleotides line up with TRBD2. CDR1 is MNHEY and CDR2 is SVGEGT in the germline V gene. The CDR3 sequence is 13 residues long. The V and J ends lost 5 bases and 15 bases, in that order; junction bases with no gene match: 7.

This clonotype has only a few counts. The CDR3 spells CASTVGASNQPQHF. The CDR3 DNA sequence: TGTGCCAGCACAGTGGGGGCTAGCAATCAGCCCCAGCATTTT. This chain links TRBV12-3 or TRBV12-4 with TRBJ1-5; D may be TRBD1 (6 bases). This CDR3 has 14 residues. The V end was cut by 7 bases, the J end by 0 bases, with 10 bases between.

This clonotype was counted at least ten times. The chain is built from TRBV7-2 and TRBJ2-3; tentatively, D is TRBD1 or TRBD2 (5 bases each). The CDR3 has 14 residues. Trimming left V 1 base short and J 4 bases short, with 9 bases between. Germline CDR1 reads SGHTA; CDR2 reads FQGNSA. CDR3 bases: TGTGCCAGCAGCTTAGAATGGGACCCAGATACGCAGTATTTT. This sequence encodes CASSLEWDPDTQYF.

The chain links TRBV27 to TRBJ1-1; D not resolved. Trimming removed 2 bases from V and 1 base from J, with 8 bases in between. This CDR3 is built from 14 residues. Germline CDR1 MNHEY, CDR2 SMNVEV (reference sequence). The CDR3 nucleotides are TGTGCCAGCAGTTTACAGACCTCGAACACTGAAGCTTTCTTT. Residues: CASSLQTSNTEAFF.

A word on this clonotype: One base away lies a much larger clone, so this may be a sequencing read error. V and J are TRBV12-3 or TRBV12-4 and TRBJ2-3; maybe TRBD2 (5 bases). This CDR3 comprises 13 residues. V was shortened by 5 bases and J by 6 bases, with 12 bases between the two germline ends. Written as DNA, the CDR3 is TGTGCCAGCAGTGTAATCGGGGTCGATACGCAGTATTTT. Protein sequence: CASSVIGVDTQYF.

V is TRBV12-5 and J is TRBJ1-2, with D perhaps matching TRBD1 (6 bases). Germline lookup yields CDR1 LGHNT and CDR2 FRNRAP. The CDR3 has 14 residues. The V end lost 6 bases, the J end lost 4 bases, and 15 bases lay between the germline ends. CDR3 nucleotide sequence: TGTGCTAGTGGCCGGACAGATCTAGGCTATGGCTACACCTTC. This encodes CASGRTDLGYGYTF.

The sample holds one count of this clonotype. The chain combines TRBV7-9 with TRBJ2-2, with 10 bases that match TRBD1. The CDR3 runs 14 residues. Trimming removed 6 bases from V and 4 bases from J; junction bases left unmatched: 2. Germline CDR1 and CDR2: SEHNR and FQNEAQ (reference sequence). CDR3 bases: TGTGCCAGCAGGGGACAGGGGAGCACCGGGGAGCTGTTTTTT. Translated, it gives CASRGQGSTGELFF.

This clonotype was seen at least ten times. The V and J genes are TRBV27 and TRBJ2-3; D is unclear. V dropped 2 bases and J dropped 2 bases, with 5 bases sitting between them. This CDR3 region has 13 residues. Looked up from germline, CDR1 is MNHEY and CDR2 is SMNVEV (reference sequence). The CDR3 DNA reads as TGTGCCAGCAGTTTAAGGTTCACAGATACGCAGTATTTT. Residues: CASSLRFTDTQYF.

This clonotype was detected many times. The J gene is TRBJ2-1, the V gene TRBV6-5; D is undetermined. Per germline, CDR1 MNHEY and CDR2 SVGAGI. This CDR3 is built from 12 residues. V shed 5 bases and J shed 8 bases, with 10 bases lying between them. The CDR3 DNA reads as TGTGCCAGCAGTCGACGAGGTGATGAGCAGTTCTTC. Translation gives CASSRRGDEQFF.

This clonotype was picked up many times. The chain uses TRBV5-1 and TRBJ2-6, with D perhaps matching TRBD1 (5 bases). The germline gives CDR1 SGHRS, CDR2 YFSETQ. The CDR3 has 16 amino acids. Trimming removed 0 bases from V and 2 bases from J, with 9 bases in between. The CDR3 spells CASSLEGRAGANVLTF. The CDR3, as DNA: TGCGCCAGCAGCTTGGAAGGCAGGGCTGGGGCCAACGTCCTGACTTTC. Filled out from reference TRBV5-1 and TRBJ2-6, the complete variable domain reads KAGVTQTPRYLIKTRGQQVTLSCSPISGHRSVSWYQQTPGQGLQFLFEYFSETQRNKGNFPGRFSGRQFSNSRSEMNVSTLELGDSALYLCASSLEGRAGANVLTFGAGSRLTVL.